This TCR beta chain stems from a study of type 1 regulatory T cells. Turning to the study itself: T-allo10 is a Tr1-enriched, alloantigen-specific CD4 T cell product made in vitro.

In germline, CDR1 is LNHDA, CDR2 SQIVND (reference sequence). V was pared by 3 bases and J by 2 bases, with 10 bases between. The CDR3 is 14 residues long. TCRdb ran MiXCR on the reads and lists one entry per CDR3 protein. The table records approximately 72,000 distinct CDR3 sequences, approximately 64% of them present only once. Comment on this clonotype: No antigen is known for it.

Specimen: cultured T cells, either the whole culture or a sorted T cell fraction (not recorded which). Subset here: Tr1-enriched cell product generated in vitro against host alloantigens. This chain uses TRBV19 with TRBJ2-5; D perhaps matches TRBD2 (5 bases). The receptor's source is a human donor in good health. In DNA form, the CDR3 reads TGTGCCAGTAGTATGTTCGGGGAGCAAGAGACCCAGTACTTC. This codes for CASSMFGEQETQYF. The entire variable domain, with the rest obtained from reference TRBV19 and TRBJ2-5, is as follows: DGGITQSPKYLFRKEGQNVTLSCEQNLNHDAMYWYRQDPGQGLRLIYYSQIVNDFQKGDIAEGYSVSREKKESFPLTVTSAQKNPTAFYLCASSMFGEQETQYFGPGTRLLVL.